One TCR beta chain is described in this entry. Survey-level TCR beta sequencing used the immunoSEQ assay. Profiling relied on immunoSEQ multiplex PCR, and the TCRdb table lists in-frame clones only, not all of them. The sample has around 54,000 clones, more than 85% seen once. The CDR3 runs to 14 residues. From germline, CDR1 is SGHNT and CDR2 YYREEE (reference sequence). Trimming removed 5 bases from V and 8 bases from J; junction bases left unmatched: 11. The chain is built from TRBV5-4 and TRBJ2-5; 8 bases map to TRBD2. The TCR sequence derives from a man aged 35 to 55 with rheumatoid arthritis. The sequencing sample was made of PBMCs. CDR3 region: CASRESGGQNTQYF. As DNA, the CDR3 is TGTGCCAGCAGGGAGTCGGGAGGGCAGAATACCCAGTACTTC.